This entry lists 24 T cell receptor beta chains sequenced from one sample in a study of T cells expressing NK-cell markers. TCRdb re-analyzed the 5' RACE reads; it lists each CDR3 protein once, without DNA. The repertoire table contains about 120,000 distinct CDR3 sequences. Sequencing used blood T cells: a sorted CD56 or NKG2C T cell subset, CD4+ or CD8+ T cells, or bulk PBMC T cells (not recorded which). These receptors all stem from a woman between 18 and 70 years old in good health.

CDR3 sequence: CSVGVLLRGDEQYF. This rearrangement joins TRBV29-1 to TRBJ2-7; TCRdb picks TRBD1, but there is no DNA to check that call. Germline-derived CDR1 and CDR2 are SQVTM and ANQGSEA. This CDR3 is 14 amino acids long.

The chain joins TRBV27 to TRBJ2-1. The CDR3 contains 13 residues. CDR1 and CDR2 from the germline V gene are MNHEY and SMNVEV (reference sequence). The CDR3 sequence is CASSLFMADEQFF.

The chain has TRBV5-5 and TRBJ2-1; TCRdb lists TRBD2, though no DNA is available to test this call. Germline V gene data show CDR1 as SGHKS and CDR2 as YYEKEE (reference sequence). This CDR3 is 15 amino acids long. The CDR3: CASSLEAGVHNEQFF.

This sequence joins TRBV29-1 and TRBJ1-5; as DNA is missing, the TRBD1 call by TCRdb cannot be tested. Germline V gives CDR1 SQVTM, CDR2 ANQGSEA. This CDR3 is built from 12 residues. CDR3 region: CSVVVGAEPQHF.

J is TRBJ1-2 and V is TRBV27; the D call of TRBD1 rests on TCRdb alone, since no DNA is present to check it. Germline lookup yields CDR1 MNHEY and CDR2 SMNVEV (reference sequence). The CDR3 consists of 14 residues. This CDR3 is CASSEIGGLYGYTF.

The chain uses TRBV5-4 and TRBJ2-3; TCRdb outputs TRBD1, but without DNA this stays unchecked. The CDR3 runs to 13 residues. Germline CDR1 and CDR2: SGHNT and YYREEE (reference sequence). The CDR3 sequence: CAIRGGSLDTQYF.

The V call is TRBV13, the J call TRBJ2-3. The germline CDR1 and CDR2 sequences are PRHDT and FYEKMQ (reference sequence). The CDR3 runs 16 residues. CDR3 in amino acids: CASSFGVGTSTDTQYF.

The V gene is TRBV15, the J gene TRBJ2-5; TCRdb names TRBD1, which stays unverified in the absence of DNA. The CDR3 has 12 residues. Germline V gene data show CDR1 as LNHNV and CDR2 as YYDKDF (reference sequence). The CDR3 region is CATGTGQETQYF.

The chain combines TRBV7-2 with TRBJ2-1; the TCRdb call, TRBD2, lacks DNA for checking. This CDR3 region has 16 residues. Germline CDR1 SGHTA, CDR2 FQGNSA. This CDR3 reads CASSPIAGASYNEQFF. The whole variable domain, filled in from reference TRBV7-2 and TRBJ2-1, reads GAGVSQSPSNKVTEKGKDVELRCDPISGHTALYWYRQSLGQGLEFLIYFQGNSAPDKSGLPSDRFSAERTGGSVSTLTIQRTQQEDSAVYLCASSPIAGASYNEQFFGPGTRLTVL.

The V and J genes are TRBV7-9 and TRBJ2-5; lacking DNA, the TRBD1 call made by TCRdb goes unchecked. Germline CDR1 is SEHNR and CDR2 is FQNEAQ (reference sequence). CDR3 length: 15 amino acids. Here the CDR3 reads CASSLAQGYQETQYF.

CDR3 protein: CASSSGGSQPQHF. The chain links TRBV4-2 to TRBJ1-5; the D call of TRBD1 rests on TCRdb alone, since no DNA is present to check it. Germline V gene sequence: CDR1 LGHNA, CDR2 YNFKEQ. This CDR3 contains 13 residues.

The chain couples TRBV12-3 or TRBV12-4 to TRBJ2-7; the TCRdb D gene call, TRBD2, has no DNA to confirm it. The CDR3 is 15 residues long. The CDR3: CASSYGLAVVYEQYF.

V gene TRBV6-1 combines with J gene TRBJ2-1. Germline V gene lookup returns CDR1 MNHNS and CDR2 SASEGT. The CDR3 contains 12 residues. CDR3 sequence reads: CASMRTNNEQFF.

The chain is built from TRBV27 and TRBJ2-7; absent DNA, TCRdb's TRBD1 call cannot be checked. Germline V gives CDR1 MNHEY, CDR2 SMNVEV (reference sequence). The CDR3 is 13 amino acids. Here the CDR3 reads CASTGTGHYEQYF.

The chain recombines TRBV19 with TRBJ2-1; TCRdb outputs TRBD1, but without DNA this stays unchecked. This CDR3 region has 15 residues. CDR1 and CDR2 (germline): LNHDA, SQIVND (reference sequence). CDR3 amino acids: CASSIGGGANNEQFF.

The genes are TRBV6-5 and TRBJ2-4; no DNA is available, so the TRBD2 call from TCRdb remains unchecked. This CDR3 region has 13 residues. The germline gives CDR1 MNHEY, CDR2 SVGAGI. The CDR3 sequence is CASSYSWERDQYF.

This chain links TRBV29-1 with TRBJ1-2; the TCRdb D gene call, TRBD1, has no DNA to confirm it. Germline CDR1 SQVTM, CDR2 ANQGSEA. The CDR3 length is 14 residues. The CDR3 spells CSVDLGGSDYGYTF.

This chain's CDR3 is CATAYRGGQGARRTEAFF. The J gene is TRBJ1-1, the V gene TRBV24-1; the TRBD1 assignment by TCRdb is unverifiable without DNA. The CDR3 consists of 18 residues. CDR1 is KGHDR, CDR2 SFDVKD, per germline.

CDR3 in amino acids: CASSSNRDGEQFF. The rearrangement uses TRBV11-2 and TRBJ2-1; TCRdb gives TRBD1 as the D gene, but with no DNA this cannot be confirmed. Germline V gene sequence: CDR1 SGHAT, CDR2 FQNNGV. This CDR3 has 13 residues.

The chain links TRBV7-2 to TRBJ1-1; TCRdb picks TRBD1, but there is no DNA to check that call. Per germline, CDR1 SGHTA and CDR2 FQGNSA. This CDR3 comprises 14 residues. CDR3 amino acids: CASSLGFGGGEAFF.

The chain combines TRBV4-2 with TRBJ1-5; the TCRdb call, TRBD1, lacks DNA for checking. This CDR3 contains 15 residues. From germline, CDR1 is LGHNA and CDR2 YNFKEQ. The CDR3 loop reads CASSQEWTGEQPQHF.

The chain's CDR3 is CASSWAEGPETQYF. The chain uses TRBV6-5 and TRBJ2-5; TCRdb's D call, TRBD2, is unchecked because there is no DNA. The germline V gene has CDR1 MNHEY and CDR2 SVGAGI. The CDR3 length is 14 residues.

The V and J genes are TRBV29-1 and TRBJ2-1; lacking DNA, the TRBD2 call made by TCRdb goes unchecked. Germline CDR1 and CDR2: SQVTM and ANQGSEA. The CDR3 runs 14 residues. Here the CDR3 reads CSVVSRLAGGEQFF.

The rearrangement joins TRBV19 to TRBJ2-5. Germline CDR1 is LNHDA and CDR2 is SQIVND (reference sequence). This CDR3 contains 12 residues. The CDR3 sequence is CASSMGWETQYF.